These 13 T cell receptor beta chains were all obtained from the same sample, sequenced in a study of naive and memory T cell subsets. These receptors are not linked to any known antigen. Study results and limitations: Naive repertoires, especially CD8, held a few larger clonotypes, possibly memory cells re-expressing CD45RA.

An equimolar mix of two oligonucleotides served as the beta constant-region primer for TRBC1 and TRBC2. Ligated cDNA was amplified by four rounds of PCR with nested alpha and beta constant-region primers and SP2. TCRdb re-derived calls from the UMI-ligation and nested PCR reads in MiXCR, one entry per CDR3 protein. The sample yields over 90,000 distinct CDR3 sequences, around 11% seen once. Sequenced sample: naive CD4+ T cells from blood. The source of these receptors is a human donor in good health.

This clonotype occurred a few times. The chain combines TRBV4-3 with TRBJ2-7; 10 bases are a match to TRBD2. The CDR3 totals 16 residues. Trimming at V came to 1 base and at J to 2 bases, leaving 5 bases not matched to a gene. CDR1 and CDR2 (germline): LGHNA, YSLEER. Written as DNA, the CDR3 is TGCGCCAGCAGCCAAGGGGCAACTAGCGGGGCCTACGAGCAGTACTTC. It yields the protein CASSQGATSGAYEQYF.

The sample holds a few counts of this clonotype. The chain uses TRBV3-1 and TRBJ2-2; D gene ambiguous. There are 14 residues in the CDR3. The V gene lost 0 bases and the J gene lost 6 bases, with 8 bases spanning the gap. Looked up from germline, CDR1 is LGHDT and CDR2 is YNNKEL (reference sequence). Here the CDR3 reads CASSQDGGAGELFF. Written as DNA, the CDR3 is TGTGCCAGCAGCCAAGACGGCGGCGCCGGGGAGCTGTTTTTT.

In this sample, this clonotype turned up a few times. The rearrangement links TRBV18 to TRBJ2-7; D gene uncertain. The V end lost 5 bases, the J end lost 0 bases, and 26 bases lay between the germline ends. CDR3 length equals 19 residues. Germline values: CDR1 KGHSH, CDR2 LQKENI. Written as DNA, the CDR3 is TGTGCCAGCTCAGCAGCAAGGAAAGTACCCAGAAACAGCTCCTACGAGCAGTACTTC. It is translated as CASSAARKVPRNSSYEQYF.

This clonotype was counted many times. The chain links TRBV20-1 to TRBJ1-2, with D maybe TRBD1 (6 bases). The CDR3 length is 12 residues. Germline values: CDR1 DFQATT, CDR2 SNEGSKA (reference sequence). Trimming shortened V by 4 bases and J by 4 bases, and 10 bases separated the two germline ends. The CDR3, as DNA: TGCAGTGCTAAAGACAGGTCCTATGGCTACACCTTC. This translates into CSAKDRSYGYTF.

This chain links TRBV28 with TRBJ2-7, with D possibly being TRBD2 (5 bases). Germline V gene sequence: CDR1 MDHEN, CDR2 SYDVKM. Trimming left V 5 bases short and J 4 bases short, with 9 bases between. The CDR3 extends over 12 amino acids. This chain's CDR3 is CASSNPGYEQYF. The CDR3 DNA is TGTGCCAGCAGTAACCCGGGGTACGAGCAGTACTTC.

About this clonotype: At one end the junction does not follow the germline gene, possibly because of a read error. CDR3 coding DNA: TGTGCCAGCAGTTACGGGACTAGCGGGAGCAAAGATACGCAGTATTTT. This sequence encodes CASSYGTSGSKDTQYF. The rearrangement links TRBV6-2 or TRBV6-3 to TRBJ2-3; 14 nucleotides align to TRBD2. The CDR3 runs 16 residues. Germline CDR1 MNHEY, CDR2 SVGEGT.

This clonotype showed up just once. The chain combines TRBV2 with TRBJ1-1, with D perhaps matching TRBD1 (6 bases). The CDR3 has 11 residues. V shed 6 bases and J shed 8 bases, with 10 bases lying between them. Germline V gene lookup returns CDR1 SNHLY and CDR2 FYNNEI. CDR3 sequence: CASSGQLEAFF. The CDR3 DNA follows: TGTGCCAGCAGCGGACAGCTCGAAGCTTTCTTT.

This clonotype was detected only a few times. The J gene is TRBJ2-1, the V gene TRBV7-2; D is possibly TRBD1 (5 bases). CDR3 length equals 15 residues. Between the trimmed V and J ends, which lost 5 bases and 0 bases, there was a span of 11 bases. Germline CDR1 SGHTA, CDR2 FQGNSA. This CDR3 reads CASSLRQTSYNEQFF. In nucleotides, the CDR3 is TGTGCCAGCAGCCTGCGACAGACCTCCTACAATGAGCAGTTCTTC. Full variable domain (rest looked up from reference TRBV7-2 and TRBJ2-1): GAGVSQSPSNKVTEKGKDVELRCDPISGHTALYWYRQSLGQGLEFLIYFQGNSAPDKSGLPSDRFSAERTGGSVSTLTIQRTQQEDSAVYLCASSLRQTSYNEQFFGPGTRLTVL.

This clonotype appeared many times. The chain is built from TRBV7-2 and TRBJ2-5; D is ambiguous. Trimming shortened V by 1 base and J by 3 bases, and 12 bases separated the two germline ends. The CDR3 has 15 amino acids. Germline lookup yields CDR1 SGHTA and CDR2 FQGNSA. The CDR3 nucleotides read TGTGCCAGCAGCTTAGGGTCGTTGAGAGAAGAGACCCAGTACTTC. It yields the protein CASSLGSLREETQYF.

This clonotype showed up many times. This chain's CDR3 is CASSVGGGYEQYF. The CDR3 DNA follows: TGTGCCAGCAGTGTAGGAGGGGGCTACGAGCAGTACTTC. The chain recombines TRBV2 with TRBJ2-7; D might be TRBD1 or TRBD2, each matching 6 bases. The V end lost 4 bases, the J end lost 3 bases, and 10 bases lay between the germline ends. Germline loops: CDR1 SNHLY, CDR2 FYNNEI. This CDR3 spans 13 amino acids.

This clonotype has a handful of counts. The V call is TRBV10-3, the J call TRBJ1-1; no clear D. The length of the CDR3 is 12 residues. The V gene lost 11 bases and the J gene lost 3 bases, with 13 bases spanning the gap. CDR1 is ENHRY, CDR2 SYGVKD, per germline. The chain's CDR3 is CAVGRQDTEAFF. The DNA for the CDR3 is TGTGCCGTTGGGAGGCAAGACACTGAAGCTTTCTTT.

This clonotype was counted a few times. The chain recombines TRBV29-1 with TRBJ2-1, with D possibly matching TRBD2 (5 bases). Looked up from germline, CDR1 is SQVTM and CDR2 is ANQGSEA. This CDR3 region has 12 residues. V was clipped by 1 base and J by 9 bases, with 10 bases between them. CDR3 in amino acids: CSVEVPGVEQFF. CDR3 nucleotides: TGCAGCGTTGAAGTCCCCGGGGTTGAGCAGTTCTTC.

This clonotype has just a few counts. This CDR3 is CASSLMTGGGNQPQHF. The CDR3 DNA is TGTGCCAGCAGCTTAATGACAGGGGGAGGGAATCAGCCCCAGCATTTT. J is TRBJ1-5 and V is TRBV7-2, with 9 bases identical to TRBD1. Germline trimming cut 2 bases from V and 4 bases from J; bases unmatched to any gene: 6. The CDR3 totals 16 residues. Germline V lookup: CDR1 SGHTA, CDR2 FQGNSA.